Listed here are 3 T cell receptor beta chains from one sample, sequenced in a study of response to subunit inactivated influenza vaccine. In TCRdb, the RT-PCR reads were re-called with MiXCR into one record per CDR3 protein. This sample yields fewer than 700,000 distinct CDR3 sequences, of which 10% to 15% are seen a single time; 13% belongs to the top ten. Sequenced here: PBMCs from blood, sampled 35 to 45 days after vaccination. Receptors originate from a man in his fifties or sixties who received an inactivated influenza vaccine.

This clonotype was seen more than once but under ten times. The rearrangement uses TRBV4-1 and TRBJ2-1, with 9 positions matching TRBD1. Germline trimming cut 4 bases from V and 3 bases from J; bases unmatched to any gene: 19. CDR1 and CDR2 (germline): MGHRA, YSYEKL. The CDR3 runs 20 residues. The CDR3 DNA is TGCGCCAGCAGCCGTGTCGGGGGACAGGGTGAGGGGGGCCACTACAATGAGCAGTTCTTC. Translating it yields CASSRVGGQGEGGHYNEQFF.

This chain links TRBV20-1 with TRBJ2-1; 15 bases match TRBD2. The V and J ends lost 5 bases and 5 bases, in that order; junction bases with no gene match: 4. CDR3 length: 15 amino acids. Germline-derived CDR1 and CDR2 are DFQATT and SNEGSKA (reference sequence). The CDR3 here is CSAAGLAGGNNEQFF. The CDR3, as DNA: TGCAGTGCTGCTGGACTAGCGGGAGGGAACAATGAGCAGTTCTTC.

The table lists this clonotype with many counts. The rearrangement uses TRBV18 and TRBJ2-7; TRBD1 agrees at 11 bases. The CDR3 extends over 14 amino acids. Trimming at V came to 8 bases and at J to 4 bases, leaving 7 bases not matched to a gene. Germline V CDR1 and CDR2: KGHSH, LQKENI. The CDR3 loop is CASSPGTGGYEQYF. CDR3 nucleotide sequence: TGTGCCAGCAGCCCCGGGACAGGGGGTTACGAGCAGTACTTC. Based on the CDR3 plus reference TRBV18 and TRBJ2-7, the full variable domain is NAGVMQNPRHLVRRRGQEARLRCSPMKGHSHVYWYRQLPEEGLKFMVYLQKENIIDESGMPKERFSAEFPKEGPSILRIQQVVRGDSAAYFCASSPGTGGYEQYFGPGTRLTVT.